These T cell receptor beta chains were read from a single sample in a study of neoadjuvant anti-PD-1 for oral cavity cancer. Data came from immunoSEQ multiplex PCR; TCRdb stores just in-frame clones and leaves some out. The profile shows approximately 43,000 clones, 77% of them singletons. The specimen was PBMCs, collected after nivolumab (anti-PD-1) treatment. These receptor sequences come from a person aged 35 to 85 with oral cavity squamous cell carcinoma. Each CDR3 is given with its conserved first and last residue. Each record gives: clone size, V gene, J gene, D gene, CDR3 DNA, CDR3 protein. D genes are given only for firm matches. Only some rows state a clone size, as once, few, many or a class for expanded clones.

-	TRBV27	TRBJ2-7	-	TGTGCCAGCAGTTTTAAAGGGGGGACCTACGAGCAGTACTTC	CASSFKGGTYEQYF
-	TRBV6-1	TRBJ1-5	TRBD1	TGTGCCAGCAGTGACAGATCTGGGGGGACAGGGCCCCAGCATTTT	CASSDRSGGTGPQHF
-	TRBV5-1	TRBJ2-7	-	TGCGCCAGCAATTTAGGCACTAGATCCTACGAGCAGTACTTC	CASNLGTRSYEQYF
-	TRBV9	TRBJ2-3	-	TGTGCCAGCAGCGTAGCGGGAGAGGGAGATACGCAGTATTTT	CASSVAGEGDTQYF
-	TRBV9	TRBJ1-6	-	TGTGCCAGCAGCTTAATGGGGGGTGGCCTACGTAATTCACCCCTCCACTTT	CASSLMGGGLRNSPLHF
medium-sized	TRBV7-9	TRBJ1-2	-	TGTGCCAGCAGCTTAGCACAGGGCTGGGGCTACACCTTC	CASSLAQGWGYTF
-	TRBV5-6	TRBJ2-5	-	TGTGCCAGCAGCGCGGCACTAGCTCCCGAAACCAAAGAGACCCAGTACTTC	CASSAALAPETKETQYF
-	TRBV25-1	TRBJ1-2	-	TGTGCCAGCAGCCTTGACTATGGCTACACCTTC	CASSLDYGYTF
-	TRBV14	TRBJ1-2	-	TGTGCCAGCAGCCGCCTTAATCCGGGGCGAGGCGACTATGGCTACACCTTC	CASSRLNPGRGDYGYTF
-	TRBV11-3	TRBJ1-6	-	TGTGCCAGCAGCCAACCCGACAGAGTGCCGGCTAATTCACCCCTCCACTTT	CASSQPDRVPANSPLHF
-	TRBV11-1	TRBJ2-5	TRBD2	TGTGCCAGCAGCTCTTCCGGGACTAGCGGGGATGAGACCCAGTACTTC	CASSSSGTSGDETQYF
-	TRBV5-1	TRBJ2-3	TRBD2	TGCGCCAGCAGTCTTGGACTAGCGGGAGATACGCAGTATTTT	CASSLGLAGDTQYF
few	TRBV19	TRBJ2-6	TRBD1	TGTGCCAGTAGTAGACAGGGGGCGGGAGGGGCCAACGTCCTGACTTTC	CASSRQGAGGANVLTF
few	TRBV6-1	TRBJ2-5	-	TGTGCCAGCAGTGAAGCCTCACAACAGACCCAGTACTTC	CASSEASQQTQYF
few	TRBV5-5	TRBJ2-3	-	TGTGCCAGCAGCTTGGCGCCGACTGCCCGAGATACGCAGTATTTT	CASSLAPTARDTQYF
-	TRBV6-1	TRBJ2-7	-	TGTGCCACCTCAAAGGGAGGGGGCCCATACGAGCAGTACTTC	CATSKGGGPYEQYF
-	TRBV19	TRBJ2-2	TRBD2	TGTGCCAGTAGTCTGACTAGCGGGAGATTCACCGGGGAGCTGTTTTTT	CASSLTSGRFTGELFF
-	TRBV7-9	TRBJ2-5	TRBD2	TGTGCCAGCAGCTTAGGAGGCAGCGGGGCTCAAGAGACCCAGTACTTC	CASSLGGSGAQETQYF
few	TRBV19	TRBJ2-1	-	TGTGCCAGTAGTATTGGGCCCGGGGTAGGGAATGAGCAGTTCTTC	CASSIGPGVGNEQFF
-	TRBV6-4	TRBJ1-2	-	TGTGCCAGCAGTCAGGAGGGGGGCGGACGCTATGGCTACACCTTC	CASSQEGGGRYGYTF
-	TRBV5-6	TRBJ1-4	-	TGTGCCAGCAGCTTGGCAACCGGTGTTAATGAAAAACTGTTTTTT	CASSLATGVNEKLFF
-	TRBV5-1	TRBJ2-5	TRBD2	TGCGCCAGCAGTGAACTAGCGCTGCCGGGGGCCCAGTACTTC	CASSELALPGAQYF
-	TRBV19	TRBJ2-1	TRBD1	TGTGCCAGTAGTATCGGACAGGTGGTTTACAATGAGCAGTTCTTC	CASSIGQVVYNEQFF
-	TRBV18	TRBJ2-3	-	TGTGCCAGCTCACCAAATAGCGGTGGCACAGATACGCAGTATTTT	CASSPNSGGTDTQYF
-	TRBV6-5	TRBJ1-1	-	TGTGCCAGCAGTTACTCGAGGCTTATCAACACTGAAGCTTTCTTT	CASSYSRLINTEAFF
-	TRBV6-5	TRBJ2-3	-	TGTGCCAGCAGTTCTACAGGGGATACGCAGTATTTT	CASSSTGDTQYF
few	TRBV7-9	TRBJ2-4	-	TGTGCCAGCAGCGGGGCAGGGTCCGACATTCAGTACTTC	CASSGAGSDIQYF
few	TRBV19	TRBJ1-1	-	TGTGCCAGTAGTATACAGGCGTCCACTGAAGCTTTCTTT	CASSIQASTEAFF
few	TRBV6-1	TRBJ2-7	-	TGTGCCAGCAGTGGATCCTTGGGGGTCGAGCAGTACTTC	CASSGSLGVEQYF
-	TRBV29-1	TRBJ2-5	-	TGCAGCGTTGGGGGGATCGGCGAGACCCAGTACTTC	CSVGGIGETQYF
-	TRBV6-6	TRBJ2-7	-	TGTGCCAGCAGGCTTCCCGGGACATTCGCTGCCTACGAGCAGTACTTC	CASRLPGTFAAYEQYF
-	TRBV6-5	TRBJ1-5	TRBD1	TGTGCCAGCAGAACCACCGCGACAGGGGATCAGCCCCAGCATTTT	CASRTTATGDQPQHF
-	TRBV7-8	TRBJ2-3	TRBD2	TGTGCCAGCAGCTTATTGCGGGGGGGCCGCACAGATACGCAGTATTTT	CASSLLRGGRTDTQYF
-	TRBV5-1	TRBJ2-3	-	TGCGCCAGCAGCTTCGGAGGGGTTAGCACAGATACGCAGTATTTT	CASSFGGVSTDTQYF
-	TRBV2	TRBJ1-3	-	TGTGCCAGCAACAGGGCTGGAAACACCATATATTTT	CASNRAGNTIYF
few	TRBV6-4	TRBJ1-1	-	TGTGCCAGCAGTGATCTCTCAACGAACACTGAAGCTTTCTTT	CASSDLSTNTEAFF
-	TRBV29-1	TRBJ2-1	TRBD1	TGCAGCGTTCCTCCCTTAGGGGGCCTTACCTACAATGAGCAGTTCTTC	CSVPPLGGLTYNEQFF
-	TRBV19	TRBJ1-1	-	TGTGCCAGTAGCTTTTTTTTTGACACTGAAGCTTTCTTT	CASSFFFDTEAFF
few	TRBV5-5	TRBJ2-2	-	TGTGCCAGCAGCTTTCTAAGGGTGAACACCGGGGAGCTGTTTTTT	CASSFLRVNTGELFF